This T cell receptor beta chain is drawn from a study of T cell changes during pregnancy in multiple sclerosis. Germline assignment: CDR1 MGHRA and CDR2 YSYEKL. Between the trimmed V and J ends, which lost 1 base and 8 bases, there was a span of 17 bases. The CDR3 is made up of 15 amino acids. Data came from immunoSEQ multiplex PCR; TCRdb stores just in-frame clones and leaves some out. The sample records roughly 52,000 clones, 90% being singletons. This TCR derives from a female donor with multiple sclerosis, enrolled in a pregnancy study. Sequencing used CD4+ T cells from peripheral blood mononuclear cells, obtained in the first trimester of pregnancy. V gene TRBV4-1 combines with J gene TRBJ1-2; D not certain. CDR3 sequence reads: CASSQVTRALMGYTF. The CDR3 DNA reads TGCGCCAGCAGCCAAGTAACGCGGGCCCTAATGGGCTACACCTTC.